This T cell receptor beta chain is from a study of post-analysis software for immune sequencing data. Turning to the study itself: In terms of disease course, relapsing-remitting, secondary progressive and progressive-relapsing multiple sclerosis were included. Points from the study as a whole: TRBV5-6, TRBV5-1 and TRBV20-1 belonged to a set of about 5 TRBV segments that were more frequent in patients than controls. F measure clustering grouped samples strongly by preparation batch. Normalized Chao1 diversity was significantly reduced in patients versus controls.

There are a few counts of this clonotype. Its target is unknown. Germline-derived CDR1 and CDR2 are SGHRS and YFSETQ. The CDR3 is made up of 17 amino acids. The V end lost 0 bases, the J end lost 1 base, and 16 bases lay between the germline ends. Presence of unique molecular identifiers characterized the TCR beta cDNA libraries. When roughly 0.9 to 10 million T cells were used, they gave some 540,000 cDNA molecules. TCRdb re-called the PCR reads through MiXCR, storing one row per CDR3 protein. The table includes approximately 730,000 distinct CDR3 sequences, approximately 30% detected once. J is TRBJ1-1 and V is TRBV5-1; possibly TRBD1 for D (6 bases). This sequence was found in a girl between 5 and 17 years old with multiple sclerosis. Sequenced: blood. The CDR3 coding sequence is TGCGCCAGCAGCTTGGCCACGGAGGGGGAATGGAACACTGAAGCTTTCTTT. This sequence encodes CASSLATEGEWNTEAFF.